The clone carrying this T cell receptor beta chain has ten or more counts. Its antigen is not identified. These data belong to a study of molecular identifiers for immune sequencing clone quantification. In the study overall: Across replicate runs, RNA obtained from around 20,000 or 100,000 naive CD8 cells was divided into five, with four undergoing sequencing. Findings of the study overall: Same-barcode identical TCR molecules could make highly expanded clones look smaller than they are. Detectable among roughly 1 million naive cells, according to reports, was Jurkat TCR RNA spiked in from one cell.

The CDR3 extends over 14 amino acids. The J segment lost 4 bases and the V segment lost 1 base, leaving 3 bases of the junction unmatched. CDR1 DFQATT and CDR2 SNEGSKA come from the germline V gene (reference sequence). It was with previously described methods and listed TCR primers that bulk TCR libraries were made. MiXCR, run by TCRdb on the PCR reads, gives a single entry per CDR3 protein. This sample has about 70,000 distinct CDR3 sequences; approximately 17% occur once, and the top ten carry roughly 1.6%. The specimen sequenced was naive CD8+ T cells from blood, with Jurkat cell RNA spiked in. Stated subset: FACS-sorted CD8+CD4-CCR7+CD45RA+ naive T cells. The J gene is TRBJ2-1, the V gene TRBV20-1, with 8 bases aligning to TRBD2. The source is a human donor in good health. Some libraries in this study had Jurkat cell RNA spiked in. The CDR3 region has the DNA TGCAGTGCTAGAGGGACGGGAGGGTACAATGAGCAGTTCTTC. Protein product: CSARGTGGYNEQFF.